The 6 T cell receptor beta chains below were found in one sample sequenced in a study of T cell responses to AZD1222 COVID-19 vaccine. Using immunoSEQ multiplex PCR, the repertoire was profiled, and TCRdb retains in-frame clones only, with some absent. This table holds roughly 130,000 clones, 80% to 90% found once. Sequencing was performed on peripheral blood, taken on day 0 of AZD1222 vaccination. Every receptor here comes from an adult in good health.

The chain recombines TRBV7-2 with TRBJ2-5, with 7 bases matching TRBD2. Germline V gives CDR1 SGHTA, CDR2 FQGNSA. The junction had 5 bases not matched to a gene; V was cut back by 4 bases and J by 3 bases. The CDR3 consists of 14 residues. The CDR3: CASSYSGFKETQYF. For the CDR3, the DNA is TGTGCCAGCAGCTATAGCGGGTTTAAAGAGACCCAGTACTTC.

The CDR3 bases are TGTGCCAGCAGCACCGCGACAGGGGGCGATGGCTACACCTTC. Translating it yields CASSTATGGDGYTF. This chain uses TRBV7-3 with TRBJ1-2; TRBD1 agrees at 10 bases. This CDR3 has 14 amino acids. With V trimmed by 5 bases and J by 6 bases, 6 bases remained unmatched. Germline loops: CDR1 SGHTA, CDR2 FQGTGA.

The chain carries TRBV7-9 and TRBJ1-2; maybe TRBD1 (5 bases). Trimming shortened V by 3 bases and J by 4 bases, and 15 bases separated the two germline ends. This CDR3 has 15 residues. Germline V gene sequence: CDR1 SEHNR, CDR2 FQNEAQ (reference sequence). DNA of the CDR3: TGTGCCAGCAGCTTCGCGGCCGGGGGGGGCTATGGCTACACCTTC. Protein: CASSFAAGGGYGYTF.

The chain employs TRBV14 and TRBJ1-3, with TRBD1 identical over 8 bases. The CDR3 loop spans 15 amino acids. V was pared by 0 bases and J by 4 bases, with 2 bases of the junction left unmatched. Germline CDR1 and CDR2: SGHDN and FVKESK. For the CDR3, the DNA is TGTGCCAGCAGCCAAGAGCGGGACAGGGGAAACACCATATATTTT. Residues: CASSQERDRGNTIYF.

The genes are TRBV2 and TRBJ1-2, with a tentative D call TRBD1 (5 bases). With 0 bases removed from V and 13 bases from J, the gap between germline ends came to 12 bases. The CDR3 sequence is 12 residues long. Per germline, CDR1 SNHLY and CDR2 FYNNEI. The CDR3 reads CASSEAEGRFTF. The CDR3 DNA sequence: TGTGCCAGCAGTGAAGCGGAGGGGCGGTTCACCTTC.

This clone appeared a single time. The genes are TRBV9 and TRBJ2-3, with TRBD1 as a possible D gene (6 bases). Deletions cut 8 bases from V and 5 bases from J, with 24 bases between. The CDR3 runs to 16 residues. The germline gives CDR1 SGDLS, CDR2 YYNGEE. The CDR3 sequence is CARKTSTSGVEDTQYF. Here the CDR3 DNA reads TGTGCCAGGAAGACCTCTACCTCAGGGGTGGAAGATACGCAGTATTTT. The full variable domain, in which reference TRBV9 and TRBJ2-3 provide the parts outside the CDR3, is DSGVTQTPKHLITATGQRVTLRCSPRSGDLSVYWYQQSLDQGLQFLIQYYNGEERAKGNILERFSAQQFPDLHSELNLSSLELGDSALYFCARKTSTSGVEDTQYFGPGTRLTVL.